This TCR beta chain was sequenced in a study of spatial heterogeneity in lung cancer. Study outcomes and limitations: Mutation counts in tumors were tracked by counts of expanded intratumoral alpha and beta TCRs.

All TCR cDNA molecules were individually tagged with a unique molecular identifier. TCRdb itself ran the 5' RACE reads through MiXCR, one entry per CDR3 protein. The repertoire holds approximately 5,900 distinct CDR3 sequences, about a sixth seen once, with around 15% in the top ten. Time point defined: sample taken at primary tumor resection. Samples came from 72 TRACERx patients with untreated early-stage lung cancer. Trimming cost V 5 bases and J 3 bases, with 10 bases left between them. CDR1 MDHEN and CDR2 SYDVKM come from the germline V gene. The CDR3 length is 14 residues. As regards this clonotype: Its antigen remains unidentified.

Specimen: lung tumor tissue, collected at surgery. The V call is TRBV28, the J call TRBJ1-4; D perhaps matches TRBD1 (5 bases). The receptor was isolated from a male donor with early-stage non-small cell lung cancer. The CDR3 nucleotides are TGTGCCAGCAGTCGGACAAGGCCTAATGAAAAACTGTTTTTT. Protein sequence: CASSRTRPNEKLFF. Drawing the rest from reference TRBV28 and TRBJ1-4, the complete variable domain is DVKVTQSSRYLVKRTGEKVFLECVQDMDHENMFWYRQDPGLGLRLIYFSYDVKMKEKGDIPEGYSVSREKKERFSLILESASTNQTSMYLCASSRTRPNEKLFFGSGTQLSVL.